The 28 T cell receptor beta chains below all came from one sample that was sequenced in a study of OX40 agonist ivuxolimab in advanced cancers. The method was immunoSEQ multiplex PCR; TCRdb's version includes in-frame clones alone and lacks a portion of them. The table shows tens of thousands of clones, with about 87% occurring only once. The sample consisted of CD4+ or CD8+ T cells sorted from blood, taken in a trial of the OX40 agonist ivuxolimab. These receptors originate from an adult with an advanced solid tumor such as melanoma, head and neck, liver or kidney cancer.

The chain links TRBV23-1 to TRBJ2-3, with a possible D match to TRBD2 (6 bases). TRBV23-1 is recorded as an ORF, its role being uncertain. Trimming removed 4 bases from V and 6 bases from J, with 26 bases in between. CDR3 length equals 18 residues. CDR3 DNA: TGCGCCAGCAGTCCGACCACGAGGGGCCGGGAGACACAGGATACGCAGTATTTT. It codes for CASSPTTRGRETQDTQYF.

The gene calls are TRBV23-1 and TRBJ1-2, with D unresolved. TRBV23-1 is classed as an ORF, of uncertain function. CDR3 length: 13 residues. V lost 7 bases to trimming and J lost 8 bases, with 17 bases between them. CDR3 amino acids: CASTPPVGLGYTF. In nucleotides, the CDR3 is TGCGCCAGCACACCCCCGGTGGGCTTGGGCTACACCTTC.

This clone appeared once. The V and J genes are TRBV14 and TRBJ2-1; D uncertain. CDR3 size: 13 residues. Trimming stripped 3 bases from V and 6 bases from J, with 9 bases between. Germline CDR1 and CDR2: SGHDN and FVKESK. Here the CDR3 DNA reads TGTGCCAGCAGCCACCTTCAGGTCAATGAGCAGTTCTTC. Translation: CASSHLQVNEQFF.

The V and J genes are TRBV4-2 and TRBJ2-5; 9 bases line up with TRBD1. The ends lost 1 base at V and 3 bases at J; junction bases unmatched: 0. This CDR3 is built from 14 residues. CDR1 and CDR2 (germline): LGHNA, YNFKEQ. The CDR3 DNA sequence: TGTGCCAGCAGCCAAGGGACAGGGGAAGAGACCCAGTACTTC. Translating it yields CASSQGTGEETQYF.

The chain recombines TRBV25-1 with TRBJ2-3; TRBD2 might be the D (5 bases). This CDR3 is 15 amino acids long. The V end lost 5 bases, the J end lost 0 bases, and 12 bases lay between the germline ends. The V gene's germline CDR1 is MGHDK and CDR2 SYGVNS. The DNA for the CDR3 is TGTGCCAGCAGTATACGAGGGCCTAGCACAGATACGCAGTATTTT. It yields the protein CASSIRGPSTDTQYF.

In DNA form, the CDR3 reads TGTGCCAGCAGTTATAGCGGGGGCACAGATACGCAGTATTTT. It translates to CASSYSGGTDTQYF. The chain joins TRBV5-4 to TRBJ2-3, with 8 bases aligning to TRBD2. The CDR3 sequence is 14 residues long. Germline V lookup: CDR1 SGHNT, CDR2 YYREEE (reference sequence). The V segment lost 5 bases and the J segment 1 base; nucleotides outside the gene matches: 3.

The rearrangement joins TRBV28 to TRBJ1-3, with 8 bases aligning to TRBD1. The V gene's germline CDR1 is MDHEN and CDR2 SYDVKM. CDR3 length: 16 residues. V lost 7 bases, J lost 2 bases, and 10 bases stayed unmatched. DNA for the CDR3: TGTGCCAGCAACCGGAATGACAGGGGCGCTGGAAACACCATATATTTT. Its translation is CASNRNDRGAGNTIYF. Using reference TRBV28 and TRBJ1-3 for the parts outside the CDR3, the full variable domain is DVKVTQSSRYLVKRTGEKVFLECVQDMDHENMFWYRQDPGLGLRLIYFSYDVKMKEKGDIPEGYSVSREKKERFSLILESASTNQTSMYLCASNRNDRGAGNTIYFGEGSWLTVV.

The rearrangement uses TRBV4-3 and TRBJ2-1; D perhaps matches TRBD2 (7 bases). From germline, CDR1 is LGHNA and CDR2 YSLEER. Trimming took off 0 bases at V and 0 bases at J, with 15 bases between the two ends. This CDR3 has 18 amino acids. In DNA, the CDR3 is TGCGCCAGCAGCCAAGATCTTTCGGGGGGCTTCTCCTACAATGAGCAGTTCTTC. This codes for CASSQDLSGGFSYNEQFF.

This clone was found once. This CDR3 reads CASSQETGRTEAFF. The CDR3 region has the DNA TGTGCCAGCAGCCAGGAGACAGGGAGAACTGAAGCTTTCTTT. The V gene is TRBV4-2, the J gene TRBJ1-1, with 7 bases identical to TRBD1. With V trimmed by 3 bases and J by 5 bases, 6 bases remained unmatched. Germline CDR1 reads LGHNA; CDR2 reads YNFKEQ. CDR3 length equals 14 residues.

This clone was observed a few times. The CDR3 spells CASSAQAGVPQPQHF. CDR3 in DNA: TGTGCCAGCAGCGCCCAGGCGGGGGTACCTCAGCCCCAGCATTTT. J is TRBJ1-5 and V is TRBV7-6, with D perhaps TRBD1 (5 bases). Trimming removed 5 bases at V and 6 bases at J, with 17 bases between. The length of the CDR3 is 15 residues. Germline V gene data show CDR1 as SGHVS and CDR2 as FNYEAQ.

The rearrangement joins TRBV28 to TRBJ1-6; no reliable D call. Between the trimmed V and J ends, which lost 3 bases and 4 bases, there was a span of 16 bases. Germline CDR1 and CDR2: MDHEN and SYDVKM. The CDR3 has 17 amino acids. CDR3 nucleotide sequence: TGTGCCAGCAGTTTGTATGACATAAGGATATATAATTCACCCCTCCACTTT. The encoded protein is CASSLYDIRIYNSPLHF.

This clone was counted a few times. The V call is TRBV6-1, the J call TRBJ2-4; D is perhaps TRBD2 (5 bases). Trimming stripped 2 bases from V and 13 bases from J, with 9 bases between. CDR3 size: 11 residues. CDR1 is MNHNS and CDR2 is SASEGT in the germline V gene. For the CDR3, the DNA is TGTGCCAGCAGTGAAACGAGGGAGCAGTACTTC. It codes for CASSETREQYF.

This rearrangement joins TRBV6-4 to TRBJ2-2; 7 bases are a match to TRBD2. After removal of 8 bases from V and 5 bases from J, the junction contained 11 bases not matched to a gene. This CDR3 spans 15 amino acids. Germline V gene lookup returns CDR1 MRHNA and CDR2 SNTAGT. In nucleotides, the CDR3 is TGTGCCAGCTCACTAGCGCCCATGGGGACCGGGGAGCTGTTTTTT. Translation gives CASSLAPMGTGELFF.

On this clone itself: One end of the junction is discordant with germline, which a read error may explain. The sample carries other DNA sequences with the same CDR3. The rearrangement joins TRBV6-1 to TRBJ1-6, with D tentatively TRBD1 (5 bases). Germline CDR1 reads MNHNS; CDR2 reads SASEGT. This CDR3 is built from 16 residues. As DNA, the CDR3 is TGCGCCAGCAGTGAATCCTTGGGGCAGAGAAATTCACCCCTCCACTTT. It codes for CASSESLGQRNSPLHF.

The chain has TRBV14 and TRBJ2-3; 14 nucleotides align to TRBD2. Germline CDR1 SGHDN, CDR2 FVKESK. With 4 bases clipped from V and 4 bases from J, the junction kept 10 bases outside the gene matches. The CDR3 covers 18 residues. The CDR3 sequence is CASSLYRTSGRWPDTQYF. The CDR3 nucleotides read TGTGCCAGCAGCCTCTACCGGACTAGCGGGAGGTGGCCAGATACGCAGTATTTT.

The CDR3 region has the DNA TGTGCCAGCAGTGAATTAGGTCTAACTAATGAAAAACTGTTTTTT. It codes for CASSELGLTNEKLFF. The V gene is TRBV25-1, the J gene TRBJ1-4; no clear D gene. The length of the CDR3 is 15 residues. Trimming cost V 1 base and J 1 base, with 7 bases left between them. Germline-derived CDR1 and CDR2 are MGHDK and SYGVNS.

This rearrangement joins TRBV5-5 to TRBJ1-1, with a tentative D call TRBD1 (6 bases). Germline V CDR1 and CDR2: SGHKS, YYEKEE (reference sequence). The CDR3 contains 14 residues. Trimming shortened V by 5 bases and J by 1 base, and 12 bases separated the two germline ends. The CDR3 DNA reads TGTGCCAGCAGGGAGAGACAGGAGAACACTGAAGCTTTCTTT. Amino acid sequence: CASRERQENTEAFF. The full variable domain, rest sourced from reference TRBV5-5 and TRBJ1-1, is DAGVTQSPTHLIKTRGQQVTLRCSPISGHKSVSWYQQVLGQGPQFIFQYYEKEERGRGNFPDRFSARQFPNYSSELNVNALLLGDSALYLCASRERQENTEAFFGQGTRLTVV.

This chain joins TRBV5-4 and TRBJ1-2; TRBD1 agrees at 9 bases. CDR3 length: 13 residues. J lost 4 bases, V lost 4 bases, and 2 bases had no gene match. The germline V gene has CDR1 SGHNT and CDR2 YYREEE (reference sequence). As DNA, the CDR3 is TGTGCCAGCAGCCAGGACAGGGGCTATGGCTACACCTTC. Residues: CASSQDRGYGYTF.

The chain is built from TRBV6-5 and TRBJ1-1; no reliable D call. The V gene's germline CDR1 is MNHEY and CDR2 SVGAGI. The CDR3 has 12 residues. The ends were cut back, 5 bases at V and 0 bases at J, with 4 bases in the middle. CDR3 sequence reads: CASSRMNTEAFF. The CDR3 DNA is TGTGCCAGCAGTCGGATGAACACTGAAGCTTTCTTT.

The chain employs TRBV6-5 and TRBJ1-1; the D is unclear. CDR1 is MNHEY and CDR2 is SVGAGI in the germline V gene. The CDR3 has 13 amino acids. V lost 6 bases to trimming and J lost 2 bases, with 10 bases between them. The CDR3 coding sequence is TGTGCCAGCAGCCCTCAAGCTAACACTGAAGCTTTCTTT. It yields the protein CASSPQANTEAFF.

The chain links TRBV15 to TRBJ2-3, with D hard to call. Trimming stripped 0 bases from V and 0 bases from J, with 10 bases between. Germline V lookup: CDR1 LNHNV, CDR2 YYDKDF (reference sequence). The CDR3 has 16 amino acids. CDR3 nucleotide sequence: TGTGCCACCAGCAGAGATCTTTCCGTGAGCACAGATACGCAGTATTTT. Protein sequence: CATSRDLSVSTDTQYF.

The chain employs TRBV28 and TRBJ2-1; D may be TRBD2 (6 bases). V lost 8 bases, J lost 10 bases, and 24 bases lay in between. The CDR3 covers 15 residues. In germline, CDR1 is MDHEN, CDR2 SYDVKM. This CDR3 is CASGSPGTSAREQFF. The CDR3 region has the DNA TGTGCCAGCGGGTCCCCCGGGACTTCCGCCAGGGAGCAGTTCTTC.

The V and J genes are TRBV2 and TRBJ2-4; 10 bases line up with TRBD1. Germline V gene sequence: CDR1 SNHLY, CDR2 FYNNEI. V gave up 4 bases and J gave up 6 bases; unmatched junction bases: 6. CDR3 length: 15 residues. For the CDR3, the DNA is TGTGCCAGCAGTGTATCCGGGACAGGGGTAAACATTCAGTACTTC. Amino acid sequence: CASSVSGTGVNIQYF.

The gene calls are TRBV7-8 and TRBJ1-5; D not certain. The CDR3 contains 13 residues. Deletions cut 0 bases from V and 5 bases from J, with 5 bases between. Germline CDR1 and CDR2: SGHVS and FQNEAQ. CDR3 in DNA: TGTGCCAGCAGCTTAGCCCTTTATCAGCCCCAGCATTTT. The encoded protein is CASSLALYQPQHF.

The V call is TRBV9, the J call TRBJ2-2; perhaps TRBD1 as D (6 bases). Trimming took off 6 bases at V and 1 base at J, with 13 bases between the two ends. From germline, CDR1 is SGDLS and CDR2 YYNGEE. The CDR3 is 15 residues long. For the CDR3, the DNA is TGTGCCAGCATGCCCGGGACAAAGAACACCGGGGAGCTGTTTTTT. This translates into CASMPGTKNTGELFF.

Written as DNA, the CDR3 is TGTGCCAGCAGTTCCCAAGCGGGGGGCTCCTACAATGAGCAGTTCTTC. Protein product: CASSSQAGGSYNEQFF. This rearrangement joins TRBV28 to TRBJ2-1; 9 positions match TRBD2. CDR3 length equals 16 residues. With V trimmed by 4 bases and J by 0 bases, 4 bases remained unmatched. Germline CDR1 MDHEN, CDR2 SYDVKM. Based on the CDR3 plus reference TRBV28 and TRBJ2-1, the full variable domain is DVKVTQSSRYLVKRTGEKVFLECVQDMDHENMFWYRQDPGLGLRLIYFSYDVKMKEKGDIPEGYSVSREKKERFSLILESASTNQTSMYLCASSSQAGGSYNEQFFGPGTRLTVL.

The V call is TRBV2, the J call TRBJ1-1; D remains ambiguous. V lost 6 bases to trimming and J lost 1 base, with 12 bases between them. CDR1 and CDR2 from the germline V gene are SNHLY and FYNNEI. This CDR3 has 14 amino acids. DNA for the CDR3: TGTGCCAGCAGCCTTCTTGAGGGGAACACTGAAGCTTTCTTT. Its protein is CASSLLEGNTEAFF.

The V and J genes are TRBV2 and TRBJ2-6; 8 bases align to TRBD1. Germline loops: CDR1 SNHLY, CDR2 FYNNEI. This CDR3 has 15 residues. After removal of 8 bases from V and 0 bases from J, the junction contained 3 bases not matched to a gene. CDR3 sequence: CASRQGRSGANVLTF. In nucleotides, the CDR3 is TGTGCCAGCCGACAGGGGCGCTCTGGGGCCAACGTCCTGACTTTC.